Detailed here is one T cell receptor (beta chain). Its antigen remains unknown. With 2 bases removed from V and 8 bases from J, the gap between germline ends came to 16 bases. The CDR3 runs 14 residues. CDR1 and CDR2 (germline): SGDLS, YYNGEE. With iRepertoire HTBI primers and Arm-PCR of CDR3 regions, TCR beta libraries were built. One entry per CDR3 protein results from TCRdb running MiXCR on the multiplex PCR reads. The profile shows over 300,000 distinct CDR3 sequences, around 15% of them singletons. Time point specified: newly diagnosed GD, antithyroid drugs for less than 3 months. The authors made the TCR library using RNA they extracted from PBMCs. These data belong to a study of regulatory T cells in long-lasting Graves disease. Study-level results: Limited samples may have lowered accuracy.

The receptor was isolated from a female donor with Graves disease. This sample comprised peripheral blood mononuclear cells (PBMCs), obtained at new diagnosis, from a patient treated with antithyroid drugs. This chain joins TRBV9 and TRBJ1-2; a weak D match, TRBD1 (5 bases). The CDR3 spells CASSVDIGVQGYTF. The CDR3 DNA sequence: TGTGCCAGCAGCGTCGATATAGGGGTCCAGGGCTACACCTTC.